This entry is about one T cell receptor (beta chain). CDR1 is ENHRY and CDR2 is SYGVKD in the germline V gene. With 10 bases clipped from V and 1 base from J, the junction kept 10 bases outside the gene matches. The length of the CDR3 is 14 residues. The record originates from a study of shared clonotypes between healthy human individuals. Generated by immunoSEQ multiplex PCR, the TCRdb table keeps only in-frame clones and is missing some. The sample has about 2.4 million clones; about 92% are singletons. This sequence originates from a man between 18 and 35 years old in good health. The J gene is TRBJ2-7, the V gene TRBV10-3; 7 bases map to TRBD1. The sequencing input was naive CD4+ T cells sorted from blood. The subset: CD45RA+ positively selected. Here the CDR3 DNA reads TGTGCCACCACACAGGGGACGACTTCCTACGAGCAGTACTTC. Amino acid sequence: CATTQGTTSYEQYF.